Below are 14 T cell receptor beta chains sequenced from a single sample in a study of T-cell reconstitution after alpha-beta-depleted transplantation in children. This sample's TCRbeta library carried unique molecular identifier barcodes. In TCRdb, the PCR reads were re-called with MiXCR into one record per CDR3 protein. The repertoire holds approximately 340,000 distinct CDR3 sequences, with approximately 10% as singletons. Specimen: PBMCs from the stem cell graft donor, collected from the stem cell graft. The receptors originated from a human donor who donated a stem cell graft to a child with acute lymphoblastic leukemia.

This clonotype was seen repeatedly, ten times or more. The V call is TRBV7-9, the J call TRBJ2-1, with D possibly TRBD2 on 6 matching bases. V was cut by 5 bases and J by 4 bases, with 9 bases left in between. Germline CDR1 and CDR2: SEHNR and FQNEAQ (reference sequence). The CDR3 contains 13 residues. CDR3 amino acids: CASSASEYNEQFF. The CDR3, as DNA: TGTGCCAGCAGCGCTAGCGAATACAATGAGCAGTTCTTC.

The chain combines TRBV6-5 with TRBJ1-6; D is unresolved. The ends were cut back, 1 base at V and 7 bases at J, with 14 bases in the middle. Germline values: CDR1 MNHEY, CDR2 SVGAGI. The CDR3 length is 16 residues. In nucleotides, the CDR3 is TGTGCCAGCAGTTACTTTGACCCGGTGGGGAATTCACCCCTCCACTTT. It is translated as CASSYFDPVGNSPLHF.

This clonotype came up many times. This chain uses TRBV7-9 with TRBJ2-2; the D gene is possibly TRBD1 (6 bases). Trimming cost V 5 bases and J 4 bases, with 14 bases left between them. In germline, CDR1 is SEHNR, CDR2 FQNEAQ (reference sequence). CDR3 length: 15 residues. CDR3 nucleotide sequence: TGTGCCAGCAGCCCAACAGGGCCACGCACCGGGGAGCTGTTTTTT. Translating gives CASSPTGPRTGELFF.

Ten or more counts support this clonotype. V and J are TRBV14 and TRBJ2-2; 7 positions agree with TRBD2. CDR3 length: 15 residues. CDR1 is SGHDN, CDR2 FVKESK, per germline. With 1 base clipped from V and 6 bases from J, the junction kept 5 bases outside the gene matches. The CDR3 protein is CASSQASGLSGELFF. DNA for the CDR3: TGTGCCAGCAGCCAAGCCTCGGGACTATCCGGGGAGCTGTTTTTT.

This clonotype was seen repeatedly, ten times or more. This chain joins TRBV5-5 and TRBJ1-1; the D is unclear. CDR3 length: 13 amino acids. Germline V gene data show CDR1 as SGHKS and CDR2 as YYEKEE (reference sequence). V dropped 2 bases and J dropped 5 bases, with 10 bases sitting between them. CDR3 nucleotide sequence: TGTGCCAGCAGCTTATGGGAGACGACTGAAGCTTTCTTT. Its translation is CASSLWETTEAFF.

This clonotype was counted a few times. V and J are TRBV7-2 and TRBJ2-3; D might be TRBD1 (5 bases). The germline V gene has CDR1 SGHTA and CDR2 FQGNSA. V lost 8 bases and J 6 bases, leaving 15 bases between the germline ends. CDR3 length: 13 amino acids. CDR3 coding DNA: TGTGCCAGCGCAGACAGCCTCCCGGATACGCAGTATTTT. It yields the protein CASADSLPDTQYF.

The rearrangement uses TRBV29-1 and TRBJ2-1; 7 nucleotides line up with TRBD1. The CDR3 runs to 14 residues. The V gene's germline CDR1 is SQVTM and CDR2 ANQGSEA. Unmatched junction bases numbered 6, after V lost 0 bases and J lost 7 bases. DNA of the CDR3: TGCAGCGTTGAAGATGAGGGGGCCGGTAATGAGCAGTTCTTC. This gives the protein CSVEDEGAGNEQFF.

The chain employs TRBV27 and TRBJ2-2; 7 bases line up with TRBD1. CDR1 and CDR2 from the germline V gene are MNHEY and SMNVEV (reference sequence). The CDR3 length is 15 residues. V gave up 5 bases and J gave up 6 bases; unmatched junction bases: 9. The CDR3 nucleotides read TGTGCCAGCAGTCAGGACAGGTTTCATGCCGGGGAGCTGTTTTTT. Protein product: CASSQDRFHAGELFF.

DNA of the CDR3: TGTGCCAGCATCCCTAGGGGAGGACATTTGAACACTGAAGCTTTCTTT. It encodes CASIPRGGHLNTEAFF. The rearrangement links TRBV28 to TRBJ1-1, with D maybe TRBD1 (5 bases). The germline CDR1 and CDR2 sequences are MDHEN and SYDVKM. Trimming left V 7 bases short and J 0 bases short, with 18 bases between. There are 16 residues in the CDR3.

The chain employs TRBV12-3 or TRBV12-4 and TRBJ2-7; no firm D call. The length of the CDR3 is 14 residues. V lost 6 bases, J lost 4 bases, and 16 bases lay in between. The CDR3 protein is CASSPSAHLYEQYF. CDR3 DNA sequence: TGTGCCAGCAGCCCCTCGGCACACCTTTACGAGCAGTACTTC.

The rearrangement uses TRBV12-3 or TRBV12-4 and TRBJ1-3; weak D call: TRBD1 (6 bases). CDR3 length: 14 residues. Trimming left V 5 bases short and J 0 bases short, with 8 bases between. CDR3 protein: CASSTGRSGNTIYF. CDR3 DNA: TGTGCCAGCAGTACAGGGCGCTCTGGAAACACCATATATTTT.

The chain employs TRBV4-3 and TRBJ1-5; 10 bases fit TRBD1. With 0 bases clipped from V and 8 bases from J, the junction kept 13 bases outside the gene matches. The CDR3 has 18 amino acids. Germline V CDR1 and CDR2: LGHNA, YSLEER. The DNA for the CDR3 is TGCGCCAGCAGCCAAGAGATATGGACAGGGGGTTTCGGGGAGCCCCAGCATTTT. Amino acid sequence: CASSQEIWTGGFGEPQHF.

Comment on this clonotype: A read error may produce the germline difference seen at one junction end. The chain links TRBV20-1 to TRBJ1-1; TRBD1 aligns across 7 bases. The length of the CDR3 is 12 residues. The V gene's germline CDR1 is DFQATT and CDR2 SNEGSKA (reference sequence). DNA of the CDR3: TGCAGTGCTAGAGATATCTGGGACAGTTTCCCCTTT. It is translated as CSARDIWDSFPF.

In its sample, this clonotype was seen many times. This chain uses TRBV18 with TRBJ1-2; unclear D gene. There are 13 residues in the CDR3. CDR1 and CDR2 from the germline V gene are KGHSH and LQKENI. Trimming shortened V by 7 bases and J by 0 bases, and 9 bases separated the two germline ends. CDR3 loop: CASCPGANYGYTF. The CDR3 DNA follows: TGTGCCAGCTGCCCGGGAGCTAACTATGGCTACACCTTC.